The 21 T cell receptor beta chains presented below share a single source sample, sequenced in a study of PD-L1 blockade in urothelial cancer. The method was immunoSEQ multiplex PCR; TCRdb's version includes in-frame clones alone and lacks a portion of them. The sample has about 90,000 clones, roughly nine tenths seen once; the top ten hold 7.5% to 10%. The sequencing used PBMCs, collected around atezolizumab (anti-PD-L1) treatment. These receptors came from a man aged 55-75 years with urothelial cancer.

The rearrangement joins TRBV9 to TRBJ2-2; TRBD2 matches at 13 bases. Per germline, CDR1 SGDLS and CDR2 YYNGEE. The CDR3 is 16 amino acids. Trimming removed 4 bases from V and 6 bases from J; junction bases left unmatched: 6. The CDR3 coding sequence is TGTGCCAGCAGCCCGGGGACTAGCGGGAAAGCCGGGGAGCTGTTTTTT. Its translation is CASSPGTSGKAGELFF. Drawing the rest from reference TRBV9 and TRBJ2-2, the complete variable domain is DSGVTQTPKHLITATGQRVTLRCSPRSGDLSVYWYQQSLDQGLQFLIQYYNGEERAKGNILERFSAQQFPDLHSELNLSSLELGDSALYFCASSPGTSGKAGELFFGEGSRLTVL.

This chain links TRBV27 with TRBJ2-1; D might be TRBD2 (7 bases). The CDR3 contains 14 residues. V was clipped by 6 bases and J by 7 bases, with 16 bases between them. The germline CDR1 and CDR2 sequences are MNHEY and SMNVEV (reference sequence). CDR3 DNA sequence: TGTGCCAGCAGGGGGGCGGGAGAAGGTAATGAGCAGTTCTTC. It specifies CASRGAGEGNEQFF.

The J gene is TRBJ1-1, the V gene TRBV4-1, with D uncertain. The V gene lost 0 bases and the J gene lost 1 base, with 9 bases spanning the gap. Germline CDR1 reads MGHRA; CDR2 reads YSYEKL. This CDR3 region has 15 residues. The CDR3 DNA sequence: TGCGCCAGCAGCCAAGACGGGGTGGGGAACACTGAAGCTTTCTTT. This translates into CASSQDGVGNTEAFF.

The chain uses TRBV5-6 and TRBJ2-1; D is undetermined. Germline assignment: CDR1 SGHDT and CDR2 YYEEEE. V was pared by 0 bases and J by 0 bases, with 13 bases between. The CDR3 is made up of 17 amino acids. CDR3 DNA sequence: TGTGCCAGCAGCTTGGCCTTAATTCTGAGCTCCTACAATGAGCAGTTCTTC. Protein: CASSLALILSSYNEQFF.

The CDR3 DNA reads as TGCGCCAGCAGCCTGACGGGAGCCCAGTACAATGAGCAGTTCTTC. It specifies CASSLTGAQYNEQFF. The V and J genes are TRBV5-1 and TRBJ2-1, with D maybe TRBD2 (6 bases). The ends were cut back, 4 bases at V and 4 bases at J, with 15 bases in the middle. Germline lookup yields CDR1 SGHRS and CDR2 YFSETQ. This CDR3 has 15 amino acids.

J is TRBJ1-2 and V is TRBV27; D unclear. Germline V lookup: CDR1 MNHEY, CDR2 SMNVEV (reference sequence). The CDR3 consists of 13 residues. V gave up 5 bases and J gave up 0 bases, with 7 bases separating them. CDR3 protein: CASSPVSNYGYTF. The CDR3 region has the DNA TGTGCCAGCAGTCCAGTCTCTAACTATGGCTACACCTTC.

The chain employs TRBV7-9 and TRBJ2-5; D might be TRBD1 (5 bases). This CDR3 is 17 amino acids long. V lost 5 bases, J lost 0 bases, and 19 bases lay in between. Germline CDR1 is SEHNR and CDR2 is FQNEAQ (reference sequence). The CDR3 DNA follows: TGTGCCAGCAGCCCCATCTTGGGCAGGGCGAACCAAGAGACCCAGTACTTC. This gives the protein CASSPILGRANQETQYF.

This chain connects TRBV5-1 to TRBJ1-2; D uncertain. The germline V gene has CDR1 SGHRS and CDR2 YFSETQ. CDR3 size: 13 residues. V gave up 1 base and J gave up 4 bases, with 8 bases separating them. The CDR3 loop reads CASSLMQAYGYTF. The CDR3 nucleotides are TGCGCCAGCAGCTTGATGCAGGCCTATGGCTACACCTTC.

For this clone: The sample has other DNA sequences that encode this CDR3 too. CDR3 sequence reads: CASSSTGSTNEKLFF. The CDR3 nucleotides read TGTGCCAGCAGCTCTACAGGGTCAACTAATGAAAAACTGTTTTTT. V is TRBV7-9 and J is TRBJ1-4; D is possibly TRBD1 (6 bases). Trimming stripped 4 bases from V and 0 bases from J, with 9 bases between. The CDR3 totals 15 residues. Germline loops: CDR1 SEHNR, CDR2 FQNEAQ (reference sequence).

The J gene is TRBJ1-3, the V gene TRBV29-1, with D maybe TRBD1 (5 bases). Trimming shortened V by 7 bases and J by 1 base, and 14 bases separated the two germline ends. This CDR3 is built from 14 residues. The germline gives CDR1 SQVTM, CDR2 ANQGSEA. CDR3 in amino acids: CSGWGGPSGNTIYF. CDR3 coding DNA: TGCAGCGGGTGGGGGGGACCTTCTGGAAACACCATATATTTT.

In DNA form, the CDR3 reads TGTGCCAGCTCACCCGGACTCGACATTCAGTACTTC. The encoded protein is CASSPGLDIQYF. The chain uses TRBV18 and TRBJ2-4; weak D call: TRBD2 (5 bases). Trimming cost V 3 bases and J 8 bases, with 8 bases left between them. CDR3 length: 12 residues. Germline V gene data show CDR1 as KGHSH and CDR2 as LQKENI.

This sequence joins TRBV30 and TRBJ2-2, with TRBD2 identical over 7 bases. V gave up 4 bases and J gave up 6 bases; unmatched junction bases: 11. There are 15 residues in the CDR3. Germline V gives CDR1 GTSNPN, CDR2 SVGIG (reference sequence). The CDR3 bases are TGTGCCTGGACTACTAGCGCGGGAGACTCCGGGGAGCTGTTTTTT. Protein: CAWTTSAGDSGELFF.

The chain joins TRBV4-3 to TRBJ2-3, with D perhaps matching TRBD2 (5 bases). CDR1 and CDR2 (germline): LGHNA, YSLEER. Trimming pared 1 base from V and 6 bases from J, leaving 11 bases between. CDR3 size: 14 residues. The CDR3 nucleotides read TGCGCCAGCAGCCAAGTCGGTAGCGTTGATACGCAGTATTTT. This gives the protein CASSQVGSVDTQYF.

The chain links TRBV9 to TRBJ2-3, with a weak D call TRBD2 (6 bases). Deletions cut 0 bases from V and 7 bases from J, with 15 bases between. Germline V CDR1 and CDR2: SGDLS, YYNGEE. This CDR3 is built from 15 residues. CDR3 sequence: CASSVEGLPRYTQYF. CDR3 nucleotides: TGTGCCAGCAGCGTAGAGGGACTCCCGCGATATACGCAGTATTTT.

CDR3 nucleotides: TGTGCCAGCAGAACATCACAGGGGATCACTGAAGCTTTCTTT. It encodes CASRTSQGITEAFF. The V call is TRBV7-2, the J call TRBJ1-1, with 7 positions matching TRBD1. This CDR3 has 14 residues. J was trimmed by 4 bases and V by 6 bases; bases with no gene match: 8. From germline, CDR1 is SGHTA and CDR2 FQGNSA.

The CDR3 DNA follows: TGTGCCAGCAGTGAAATAGACACGTACCAAGAGACCCAGTACTTC. Protein: CASSEIDTYQETQYF. V usage is TRBV2 and J usage is TRBJ2-5, with unresolved D. The CDR3 covers 15 residues. With 2 bases removed from V and 0 bases from J, the gap between germline ends came to 10 bases. In germline, CDR1 is SNHLY, CDR2 FYNNEI.

This clone was seen just once. The chain couples TRBV4-3 to TRBJ1-1; unclear D gene. CDR1 and CDR2 from the germline V gene are LGHNA and YSLEER. This CDR3 region has 15 residues. V dropped 4 bases and J dropped 0 bases, with 12 bases sitting between them. CDR3 bases: TGCGCCAGCAGCCTCGGTGTCAAAGTGAACACTGAAGCTTTCTTT. Protein sequence: CASSLGVKVNTEAFF.

V usage is TRBV6-5 and J usage is TRBJ2-7; the match to TRBD1 covers 11 bases. This CDR3 contains 15 residues. From germline, CDR1 is MNHEY and CDR2 SVGAGI. Germline trimming cut 6 bases from V and 2 bases from J; bases unmatched to any gene: 6. CDR3 in amino acids: CASSSPGQGAYEQYF. The CDR3 bases are TGTGCCAGCAGCAGTCCGGGACAGGGGGCCTACGAGCAGTACTTC.

The chain couples TRBV5-4 to TRBJ1-3; the match to TRBD1 covers 7 bases. From germline, CDR1 is SGHNT and CDR2 YYREEE (reference sequence). CDR3 size: 16 residues. V shed 0 bases, J shed 0 bases, and the junction held 3 bases outside the gene matches. DNA of the CDR3: TGTGCCAGCAGCTTGGTCTCAGGGGGCTCTGGAAACACCATATATTTT. Its protein product is CASSLVSGGSGNTIYF.

The chain combines TRBV19 with TRBJ2-5, with 8 bases aligning to TRBD2. V lost 4 bases, J lost 3 bases, and 7 bases stayed unmatched. This CDR3 comprises 15 residues. The germline gives CDR1 LNHDA, CDR2 SQIVND (reference sequence). This chain's CDR3 is CASSTPGLEEETQYF. As DNA, the CDR3 is TGTGCCAGTAGTACTCCGGGACTAGAAGAAGAGACCCAGTACTTC.

This clone was recorded a few times. V is TRBV7-2 and J is TRBJ2-1, with 10 positions matching TRBD2. The CDR3 has 16 residues. With 2 bases clipped from V and 6 bases from J, the junction kept 7 bases outside the gene matches. Germline CDR1 SGHTA, CDR2 FQGNSA. The CDR3 nucleotides are TGTGCCAGCAGCTTATCTTTCAGCGGGAGGGGCAATGAGCAGTTCTTC. Protein sequence: CASSLSFSGRGNEQFF.